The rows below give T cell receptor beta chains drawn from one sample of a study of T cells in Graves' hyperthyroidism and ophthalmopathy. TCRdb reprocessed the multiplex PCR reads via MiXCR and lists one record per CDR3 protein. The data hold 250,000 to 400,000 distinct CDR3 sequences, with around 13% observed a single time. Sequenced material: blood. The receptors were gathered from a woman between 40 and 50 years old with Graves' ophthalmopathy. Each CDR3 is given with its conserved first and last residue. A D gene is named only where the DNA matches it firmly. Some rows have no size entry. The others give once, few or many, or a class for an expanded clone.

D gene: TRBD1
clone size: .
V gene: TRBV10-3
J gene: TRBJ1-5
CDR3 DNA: TGTGCCATCAGTGAAGGGGGCAGGTATCAGCCCCAGCATTTT
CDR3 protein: CAISEGGRYQPQHF

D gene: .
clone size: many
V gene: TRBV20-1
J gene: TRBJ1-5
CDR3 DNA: TGCAGCACGTACCGAATCAATCAGCCCCAGCATTTT
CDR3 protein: CSTYRINQPQHF

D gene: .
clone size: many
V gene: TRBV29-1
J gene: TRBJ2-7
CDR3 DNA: TGCAGCGTTGGACTAGTTGCCTCCTACGAGCAGTACTTC
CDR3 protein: CSVGLVASYEQYF

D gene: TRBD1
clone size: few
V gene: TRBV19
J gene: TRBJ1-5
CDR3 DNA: TGTGCCAGTAGTCCACGACAGGGGCCTAGGCATCAGCCCCAGCATTTT
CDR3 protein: CASSPRQGPRHQPQHF

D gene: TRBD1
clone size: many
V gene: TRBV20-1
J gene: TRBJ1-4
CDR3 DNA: TGCAGTGTCCCCAGGACAGGGCAGATTAATGAAAAACTGTTTTTT
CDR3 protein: CSVPRTGQINEKLFF

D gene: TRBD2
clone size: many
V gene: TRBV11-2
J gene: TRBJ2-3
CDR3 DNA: TGTGCCAGCAGCTTAGATGGAGCGGGAACGCAGTATTTT
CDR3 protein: CASSLDGAGTQYF

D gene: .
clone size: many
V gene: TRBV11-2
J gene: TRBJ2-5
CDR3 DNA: TGTGCCAGCAGCTTAGACAGGGGGACTCAAGAGACCCAGTACTTC
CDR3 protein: CASSLDRGTQETQYF

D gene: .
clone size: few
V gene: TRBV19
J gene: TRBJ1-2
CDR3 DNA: TGTGCCAGTAGTATCGAAGTCGCCGTTAACTATGGCTACACCTTC
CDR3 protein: CASSIEVAVNYGYTF

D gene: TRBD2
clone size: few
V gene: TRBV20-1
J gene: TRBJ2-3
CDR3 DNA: TGCAGTGGCATGACTAGCGGGAGGTCAGATACGCAGTATTTT
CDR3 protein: CSGMTSGRSDTQYF

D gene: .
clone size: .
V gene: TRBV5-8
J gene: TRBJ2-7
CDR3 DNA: TGTGCCAGCAGCTTGGTTGTGGGGAACTACGAGCAGTACTTC
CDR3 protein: CASSLVVGNYEQYF

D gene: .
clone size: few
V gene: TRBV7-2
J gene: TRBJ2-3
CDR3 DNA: TGTGCCAGCAGCTTCAACGGGGAATCATCACAGCATACGCAGTATTTT
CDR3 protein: CASSFNGESSQHTQYF

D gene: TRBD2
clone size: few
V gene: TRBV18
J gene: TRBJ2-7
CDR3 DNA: TGTGCCAGCTCACATGGACTAGTCTACGAGCAGTACTTC
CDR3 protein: CASSHGLVYEQYF

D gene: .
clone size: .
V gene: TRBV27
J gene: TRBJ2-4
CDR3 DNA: TGTGCCAGCAGATCCGAGGGGGGGCGCTTGGCCAAAAACATTCAGTACTTC
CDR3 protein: CASRSEGGRLAKNIQYF

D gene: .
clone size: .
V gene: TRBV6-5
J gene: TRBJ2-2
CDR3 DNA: TGTGCCAGCAGTTACTCGAGTCCCGGGTCCGGGGAGCTGTTTTTT
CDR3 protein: CASSYSSPGSGELFF

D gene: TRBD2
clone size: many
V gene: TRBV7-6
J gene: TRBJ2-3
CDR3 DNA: TGTGCCAGCAGCCACGGGACTAGCGGAAGGAATACGCAGTATTTT
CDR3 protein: CASSHGTSGRNTQYF

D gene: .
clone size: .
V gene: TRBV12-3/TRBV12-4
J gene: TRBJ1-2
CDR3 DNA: TGTGCCAGCAGTTTAATCGGTCGCCCCTATGGCTACACCTTC
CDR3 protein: CASSLIGRPYGYTF

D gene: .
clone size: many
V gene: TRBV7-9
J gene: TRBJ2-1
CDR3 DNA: TGTGCCAGCACCCCCTACGATGAGCAGTTCTTC
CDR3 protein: CASTPYDEQFF

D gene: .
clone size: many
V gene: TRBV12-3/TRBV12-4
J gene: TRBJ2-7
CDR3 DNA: TGTGCCAGCAGTTTGGGATATTACTACGAGCAGTACTTC
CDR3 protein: CASSLGYYYEQYF

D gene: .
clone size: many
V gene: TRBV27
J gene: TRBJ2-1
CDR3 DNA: TGTGCCAGCAGTCTGCAGGGGGGTCTCTCCTACAATGAGCAGTTCTTC
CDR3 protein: CASSLQGGLSYNEQFF

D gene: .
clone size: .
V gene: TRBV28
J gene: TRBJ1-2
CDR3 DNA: TGTGCCAGCAGAGGGATTTACAACTATGGCTACACCTTC
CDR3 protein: CASRGIYNYGYTF

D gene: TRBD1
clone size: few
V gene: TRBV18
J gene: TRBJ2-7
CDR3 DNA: TGTGCCAGCTCACCAGGACAGGGGGTCTACGAGCAGTACTTC
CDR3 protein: CASSPGQGVYEQYF

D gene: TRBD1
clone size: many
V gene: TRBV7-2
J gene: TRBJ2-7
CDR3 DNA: TGTGCCAGCAGCCCGCGAGACAGGGGAACCTACGAGCAGTACTTC
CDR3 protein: CASSPRDRGTYEQYF

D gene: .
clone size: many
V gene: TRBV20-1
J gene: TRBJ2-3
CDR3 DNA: TGCAGTGCTTTTCCGGGGATGACAGATACGCAGTATTTT
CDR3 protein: CSAFPGMTDTQYF

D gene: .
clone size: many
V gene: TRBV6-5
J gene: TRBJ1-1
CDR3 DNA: TGTGCCAGCAGTTACTCTCGGGGGAACACTGAAGCTTTCTTT
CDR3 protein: CASSYSRGNTEAFF

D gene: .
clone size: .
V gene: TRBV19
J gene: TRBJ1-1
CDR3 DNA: TGTGCCAGTAGTATAGCTCCGGGTAGCACTGAAGCTTTCTTT
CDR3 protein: CASSIAPGSTEAFF

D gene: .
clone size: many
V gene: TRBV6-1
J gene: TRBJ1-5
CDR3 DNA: TGTGCCAGCAGGGGACGAGGGGCGGGCCAGCCCCAGCATTTT
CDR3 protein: CASRGRGAGQPQHF

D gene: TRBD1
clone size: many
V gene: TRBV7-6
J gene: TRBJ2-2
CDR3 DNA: TGTGCCAGCAGCTTAGAAGGGACAGGGGTAAACACCGGGGAGCTGTTTTTT
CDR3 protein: CASSLEGTGVNTGELFF

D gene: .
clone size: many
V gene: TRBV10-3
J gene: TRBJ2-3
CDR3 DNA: TGTGCCATCAGCGGGACAACAGATACGCAGTATTTT
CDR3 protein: CAISGTTDTQYF

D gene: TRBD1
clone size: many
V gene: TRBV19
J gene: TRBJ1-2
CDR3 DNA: TGTGCCAGTAGTGGACCGGGGGGACAGGGGAAGATCTGGGACTATGGCTACACCTTC
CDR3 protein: CASSGPGGQGKIWDYGYTF

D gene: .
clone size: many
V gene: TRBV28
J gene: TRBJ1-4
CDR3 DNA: TGTGCCAGCAGTTTAAGGCGTGAAAGACTGTTTTTT
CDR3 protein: CASSLRRERLFF

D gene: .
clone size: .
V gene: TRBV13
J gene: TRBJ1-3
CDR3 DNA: TGTGCCAGCAGCCTTCTGTCTGGAAACACCATATATTTT
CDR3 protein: CASSLLSGNTIYF

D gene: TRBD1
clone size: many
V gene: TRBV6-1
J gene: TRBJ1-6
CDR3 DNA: TGTGCCAGCAGTTTTGGGACAGGCCCTGGTTCACCCCTCCACTTT
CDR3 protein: CASSFGTGPGSPLHF

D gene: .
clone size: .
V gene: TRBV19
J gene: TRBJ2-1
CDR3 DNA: TGTGCCAGTAGTATAGTTGTGCCACCGCCATCTGGCAATGAGCAGTTCTTC
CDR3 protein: CASSIVVPPPSGNEQFF

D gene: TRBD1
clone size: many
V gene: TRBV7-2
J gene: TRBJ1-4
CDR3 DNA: TGTGCCAGCAGCTCGACAGGGATTGCTAATGAAAAACTGTTTTTT
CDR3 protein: CASSSTGIANEKLFF

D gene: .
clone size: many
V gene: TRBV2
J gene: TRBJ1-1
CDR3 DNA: TGTGCCAGCAGTGAAGCATCTATTGAGGCTTTCTTT
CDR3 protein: CASSEASIEAFF

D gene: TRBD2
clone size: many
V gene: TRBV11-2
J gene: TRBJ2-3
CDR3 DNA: TGTGCCAGCAGCTTAGCGGGAGGGCCCACAGATACGCAGTATTTT
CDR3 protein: CASSLAGGPTDTQYF

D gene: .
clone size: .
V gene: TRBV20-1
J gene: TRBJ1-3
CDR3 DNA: TGCAGTGCTAGGGGTAGGGACGGAAACACCATATATTTT
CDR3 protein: CSARGRDGNTIYF

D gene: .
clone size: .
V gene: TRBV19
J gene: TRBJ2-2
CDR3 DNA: TGTGCCAGTAGTATAGATCTTCACGGGGAGCTGTTTTTT
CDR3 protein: CASSIDLHGELFF

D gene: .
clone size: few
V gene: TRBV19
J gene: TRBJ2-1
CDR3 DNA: TGTGCCAGTAGTATCGGGGGGCGAGGCAATGAGCAGTTCTTC
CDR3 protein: CASSIGGRGNEQFF

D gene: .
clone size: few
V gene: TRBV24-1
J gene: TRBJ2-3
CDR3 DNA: TGTGCCACCAGTGGAGCGGCTAGCGCGTATAGCACAGATACGCAGTATTTT
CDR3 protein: CATSGAASAYSTDTQYF

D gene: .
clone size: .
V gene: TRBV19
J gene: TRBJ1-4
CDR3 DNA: TGTGCCAGTAGGACTACAGGGTCTAGTGAAAAACTGTTTTTT
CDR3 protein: CASRTTGSSEKLFF

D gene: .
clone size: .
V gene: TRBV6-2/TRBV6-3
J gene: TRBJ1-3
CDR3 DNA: TGTGCCAGCAGCCCTTTACAGATCCAGACTTTTAGCTCTGGAAACACCATATATTTT
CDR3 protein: CASSPLQIQTFSSGNTIYF

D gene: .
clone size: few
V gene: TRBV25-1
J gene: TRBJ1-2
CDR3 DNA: TGTGCCAGCAGTGAAGGGGGGGGGCGCGCTTCAGTCAATGGCTACACCTTC
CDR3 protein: CASSEGGGRASVNGYTF

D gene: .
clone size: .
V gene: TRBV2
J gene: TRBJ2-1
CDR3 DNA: TGTGCCAGCAGTGAAGCGGGGCCGCGACAGCCATTCTTC
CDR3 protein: CASSEAGPRQPFF

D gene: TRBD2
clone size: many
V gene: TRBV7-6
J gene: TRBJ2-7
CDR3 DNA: TGTGCCAGCAGCTTAGGTGCTAGCGGGAGCTACGAGCAGTACTTC
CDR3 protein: CASSLGASGSYEQYF

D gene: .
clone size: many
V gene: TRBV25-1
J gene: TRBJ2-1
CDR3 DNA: TGTGCCAGCAGTCTCGAGGGGGGGACAGCCTACAATGAGCAGTTCTTC
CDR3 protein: CASSLEGGTAYNEQFF

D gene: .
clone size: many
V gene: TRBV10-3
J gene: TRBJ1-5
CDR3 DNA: TGTGCCATCAGTGAGTCGACTCTGCGCAGAAGCAATCAGCCCCAGCATTTT
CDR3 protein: CAISESTLRRSNQPQHF

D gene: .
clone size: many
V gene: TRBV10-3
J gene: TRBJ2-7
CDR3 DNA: TGTGCCATCAGTGAGTCCGGATGGGAGCAGTACTTC
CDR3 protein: CAISESGWEQYF